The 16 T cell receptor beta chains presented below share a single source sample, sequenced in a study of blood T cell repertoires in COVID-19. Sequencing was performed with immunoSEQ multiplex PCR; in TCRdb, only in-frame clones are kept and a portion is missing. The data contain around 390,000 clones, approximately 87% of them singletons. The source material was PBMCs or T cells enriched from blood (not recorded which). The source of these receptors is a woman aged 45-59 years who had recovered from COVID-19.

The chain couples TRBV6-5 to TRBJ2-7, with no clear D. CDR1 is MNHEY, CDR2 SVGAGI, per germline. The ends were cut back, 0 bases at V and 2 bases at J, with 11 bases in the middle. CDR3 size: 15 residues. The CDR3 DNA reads TGTGCCAGCAGTTACTCGACTGCTCCTACCTACGAGCAGTACTTC. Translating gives CASSYSTAPTYEQYF.

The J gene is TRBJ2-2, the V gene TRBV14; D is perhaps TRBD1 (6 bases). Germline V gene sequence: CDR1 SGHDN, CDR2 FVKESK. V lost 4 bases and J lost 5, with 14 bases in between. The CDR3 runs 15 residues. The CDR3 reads CASSPHRESTGELFF. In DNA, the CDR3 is TGTGCCAGCAGCCCCCACAGGGAATCTACCGGGGAGCTGTTTTTT.

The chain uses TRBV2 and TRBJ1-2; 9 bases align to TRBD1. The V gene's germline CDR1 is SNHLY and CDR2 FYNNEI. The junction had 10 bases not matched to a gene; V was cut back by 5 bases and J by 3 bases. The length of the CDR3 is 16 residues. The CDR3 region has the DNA TGTGCCAGCAGTAGTACAAGGACAGGGGATCACTATGGCTACACCTTC. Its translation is CASSSTRTGDHYGYTF. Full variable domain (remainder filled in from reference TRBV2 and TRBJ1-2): EPEVTQTPSHQVTQMGQEVILRCVPISNHLYFYWYRQILGQKVEFLVSFYNNEISEKSEIFDDQFSVERPDGSNFTLKIRSTKLEDSAMYFCASSSTRTGDHYGYTFGSGTRLTVV.

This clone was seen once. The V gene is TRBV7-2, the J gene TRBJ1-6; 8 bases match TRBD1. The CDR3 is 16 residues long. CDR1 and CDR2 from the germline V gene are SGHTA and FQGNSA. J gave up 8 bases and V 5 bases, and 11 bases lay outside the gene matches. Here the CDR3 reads CASSPTEGTGHSPLHF. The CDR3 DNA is TGTGCCAGCAGCCCGACGGAGGGGACAGGCCATTCACCCCTCCACTTT.

Here the CDR3 reads CASRGRKRTESEAFF. The DNA of the CDR3 is TGTGCCAGCAGGGGACGAAAAAGGACAGAGTCTGAAGCTTTCTTT. V usage is TRBV6-5 and J usage is TRBJ1-1, with TRBD1 as a possible D gene (6 bases). The CDR3 spans 15 residues. Per germline, CDR1 MNHEY and CDR2 SVGAGI. Trimming took 6 bases from V and 6 from J, leaving 20 bases between them.

The CDR3 loop reads CATSTGTNEKLFF. CDR3 sequence (DNA): TGTGCCACCAGTACAGGGACTAATGAAAAACTGTTTTTT. The chain carries TRBV15 and TRBJ1-4, with D possibly matching TRBD1 (6 bases). CDR3 length: 13 residues. With 6 bases removed from V and 2 bases from J, the gap between germline ends came to 7 bases. Germline CDR1 and CDR2: LNHNV and YYDKDF (reference sequence).

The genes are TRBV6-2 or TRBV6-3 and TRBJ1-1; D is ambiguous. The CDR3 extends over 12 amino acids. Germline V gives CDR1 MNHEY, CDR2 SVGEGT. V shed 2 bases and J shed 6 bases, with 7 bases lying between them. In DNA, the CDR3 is TGTGCCAGCAGTTACATGTCTTCTGAAGCTTTCTTT. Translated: CASSYMSSEAFF.

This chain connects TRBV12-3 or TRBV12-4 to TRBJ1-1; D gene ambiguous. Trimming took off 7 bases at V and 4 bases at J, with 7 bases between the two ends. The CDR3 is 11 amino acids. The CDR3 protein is CASKEGTEAFF. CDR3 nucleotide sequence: TGTGCCAGCAAAGAGGGCACTGAAGCTTTCTTT.

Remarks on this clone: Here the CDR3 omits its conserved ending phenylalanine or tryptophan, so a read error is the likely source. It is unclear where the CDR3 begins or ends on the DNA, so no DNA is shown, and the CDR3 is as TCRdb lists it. The CDR3 loop is CSVDPGCKGKS. This chain joins TRBV29-1 and TRBJ1-3; the table names TRBD1, a call not compared with the DNA. Germline V gene lookup returns CDR1 SQVTM and CDR2 ANQGSEA. The CDR3 length is 11 residues, termini included.

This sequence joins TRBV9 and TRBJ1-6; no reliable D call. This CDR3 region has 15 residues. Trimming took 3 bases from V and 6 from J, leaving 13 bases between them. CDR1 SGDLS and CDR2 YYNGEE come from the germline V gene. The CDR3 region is CASSARDGINSPLHF. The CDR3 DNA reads TGTGCCAGCAGCGCCCGAGACGGGATTAATTCACCCCTCCACTTT.

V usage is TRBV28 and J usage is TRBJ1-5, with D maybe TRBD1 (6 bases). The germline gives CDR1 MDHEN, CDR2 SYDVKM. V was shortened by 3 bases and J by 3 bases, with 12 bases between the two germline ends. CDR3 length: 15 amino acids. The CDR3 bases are TGTGCCAGCAGTTTGTGGGGGCCCGTCAATCAGCCCCAGCATTTT. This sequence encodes CASSLWGPVNQPQHF.

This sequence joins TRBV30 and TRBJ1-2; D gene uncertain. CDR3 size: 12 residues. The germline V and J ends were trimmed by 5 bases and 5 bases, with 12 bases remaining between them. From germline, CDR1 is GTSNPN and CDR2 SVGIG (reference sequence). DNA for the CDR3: TGTGCCTGGGACCGCGCTACTTATGGCTACACCTTC. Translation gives CAWDRATYGYTF.

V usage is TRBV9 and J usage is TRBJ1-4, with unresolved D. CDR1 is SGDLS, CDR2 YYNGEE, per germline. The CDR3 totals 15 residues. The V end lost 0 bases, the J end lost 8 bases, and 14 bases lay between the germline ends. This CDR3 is CASSVARGEGEKLFF. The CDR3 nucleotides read TGTGCCAGCAGCGTAGCCCGGGGAGAAGGCGAAAAACTGTTTTTT.

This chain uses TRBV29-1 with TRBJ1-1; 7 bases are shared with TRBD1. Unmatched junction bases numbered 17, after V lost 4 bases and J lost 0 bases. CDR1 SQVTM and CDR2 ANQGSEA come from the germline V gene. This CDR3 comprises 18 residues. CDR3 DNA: TGCAGCGTTGGTGCCAGGGGGGCTCCCCCAATCCTGAACACTGAAGCTTTCTTT. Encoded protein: CSVGARGAPPILNTEAFF.

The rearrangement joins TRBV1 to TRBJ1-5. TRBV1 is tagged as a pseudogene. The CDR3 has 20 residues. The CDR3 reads CTSSHSNTVPRQRGNQPQHF. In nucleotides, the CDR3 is TGCACCAGCAGCCACTCAAATACCGTACCCCGTCAGAGGGGCAATCAGCCCCAGCATTTT.

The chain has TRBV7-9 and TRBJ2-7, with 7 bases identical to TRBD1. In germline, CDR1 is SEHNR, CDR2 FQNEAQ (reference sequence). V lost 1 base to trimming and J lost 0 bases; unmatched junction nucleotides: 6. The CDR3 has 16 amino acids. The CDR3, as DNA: TGTGCCAGCAGCTTAGAATGGGACAGCAGCTCCTACGAGCAGTACTTC. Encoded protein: CASSLEWDSSSYEQYF.